This T cell receptor beta chain was identified in a study of metastatic and nonmetastatic thyroid tumors. TCRdb called clones again from the PCR reads with MiXCR. The sample records roughly 44,000 clones, approximately 24% being singletons. V was clipped by 6 bases and J by 3 bases, with 17 bases between them. The V gene's germline CDR1 is LNHDA and CDR2 SQIVND (reference sequence). The CDR3 has 15 amino acids. Thyroid surgery took place with no prior treatment in any patient. Input material: tumor tissue. This receptor was identified in a female donor with papillary thyroid cancer or a benign thyroid nodule (not recorded which). Some clones in this sample may be carry-over from other donors' samples. The chain joins TRBV19 to TRBJ1-2; no clear D gene. The CDR3 bases are TGTGCCAGTAGCACCTCGCGCGACCTGCACTATGGCTACACCTTC. This sequence encodes CASSTSRDLHYGYTF.